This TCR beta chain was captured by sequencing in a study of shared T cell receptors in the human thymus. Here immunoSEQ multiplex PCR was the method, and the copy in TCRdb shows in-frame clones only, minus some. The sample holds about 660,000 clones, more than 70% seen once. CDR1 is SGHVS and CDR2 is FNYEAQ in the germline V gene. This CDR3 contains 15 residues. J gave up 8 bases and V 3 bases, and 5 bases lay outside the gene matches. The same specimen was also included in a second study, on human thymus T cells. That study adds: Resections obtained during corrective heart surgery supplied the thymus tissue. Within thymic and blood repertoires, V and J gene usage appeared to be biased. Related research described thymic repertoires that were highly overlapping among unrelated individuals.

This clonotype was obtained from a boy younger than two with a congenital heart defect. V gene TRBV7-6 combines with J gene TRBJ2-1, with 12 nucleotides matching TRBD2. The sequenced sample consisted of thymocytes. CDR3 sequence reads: CASSFSSGRVHEQFF. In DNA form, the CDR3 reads TGTGCCAGCAGCTTTTCTAGCGGGAGGGTTCATGAGCAGTTCTTC. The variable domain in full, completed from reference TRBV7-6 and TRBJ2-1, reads GAGVSQSPRYKVTKRGQDVALRCDPISGHVSLYWYRQALGQGPEFLTYFNYEAQQDKSGLPNDRFSAERPEGSISTLTIQRTEQRDSAMYRCASSFSSGRVHEQFFGPGTRLTVL.